Reported below is one T cell receptor (beta chain). Its antigen is undetermined. CDR1 SEHNR and CDR2 FQNEAQ come from the germline V gene (reference sequence). The CDR3 is 16 amino acids. Trimming pared 5 bases from V and 6 bases from J, leaving 21 bases between. This specimen belongs to a study of cytomegalovirus exposure and HLA in healthy donors. Study-level findings and limits: In the 95 to 150 validation repertoires, under 95% of cluster scores exceeded 0, per a later analysis.

Assay: immunoSEQ multiplex PCR; the TCRdb copy retains only in-frame clones and omits some. The repertoire holds 90,000 or so clones, with 96% as singletons. The clonotype originates from a man between 18 and 29 years old in good health and CMV-seronegative. The rearrangement joins TRBV7-9 to TRBJ2-3; D may be TRBD1 (5 bases). The sequenced material came from PBMCs. The CDR3, as DNA: TGTGCCAGCAGCCAATATTTAGGGGTGTTGGCGGATACGCAGTATTTT. As protein: CASSQYLGVLADTQYF.